This T cell receptor beta chain was recovered during a study of molecular identifiers for immune sequencing clone quantification. This clonotype was detected ten times or more. Its antigen is unknown. It was with previously described methods and listed TCR primers that bulk TCR libraries were made. TCRdb itself ran the PCR reads through MiXCR, one entry per CDR3 protein. The sample yields tens of thousands of distinct CDR3 sequences, roughly 20% seen once. Whole-study findings and limits: The study reportedly detected spiked Jurkat TCR RNA from one cell among 1.1 million or so naive cells.

Germline CDR1 and CDR2: SGHVS and FQNEAQ. This CDR3 has 15 residues. With 1 base clipped from V and 6 bases from J, the junction kept 6 bases outside the gene matches. The chain is built from TRBV7-8 and TRBJ2-1; 7 bases align to TRBD1. This clonotype was sampled from a human donor in good health. Some libraries in this study had Jurkat cell RNA spiked in. The sequenced material came from naive CD8+ T cells from blood, with Jurkat cell RNA spiked in. Subset described: FACS-sorted CD8+CD4-CCR7+CD45RA+ naive T cells. CDR3 residues: CASSLDRGTINEQFF. CDR3 nucleotide sequence: TGTGCCAGCAGCTTAGACAGGGGTACGATCAATGAGCAGTTCTTC.